The next 14 T cell receptor beta chains were all read from a single sample in a study of neurological immune-mediated disorders. Each CDR3 protein is one row after TCRdb ran MiXCR on the 5' RACE reads. The sample records roughly 100,000 distinct CDR3 sequences, less than 14% being singletons. The time point denotes: longitudinal time-point 3. Sequenced material: PBMCs. The receptors stem from a female donor with HTLV-1-associated myelopathy (HAM/TSP).

This clonotype occurred many times. The chain joins TRBV5-1 to TRBJ2-3; possibly TRBD2 for D (6 bases). In germline, CDR1 is SGHRS, CDR2 YFSETQ. Deletions cut 0 bases from V and 2 bases from J, with 10 bases between. The CDR3 consists of 15 residues. CDR3 protein: CASSLERANTDTQYF. The CDR3 DNA sequence: TGCGCCAGCAGCTTGGAGCGGGCTAACACAGATACGCAGTATTTT.

This clonotype has ten or more counts. This sequence joins TRBV24-1 and TRBJ2-2, with TRBD1 identical over 7 bases. There are 20 residues in the CDR3. The J segment lost 0 bases and the V segment lost 0 bases, leaving 12 bases of the junction unmatched. Germline CDR1 reads KGHDR; CDR2 reads SFDVKD. CDR3 in amino acids: CATSDLSFSVQGANTGELFF. In DNA, the CDR3 is TGTGCCACCAGTGATTTGTCTTTTTCGGTGCAGGGGGCGAACACCGGGGAGCTGTTTTTT.

The CDR3 DNA sequence: TGTGCCAGCAGTTACAACGGGGGGCACAATGAGCAGTTCTTC. Its protein is CASSYNGGHNEQFF. The V call is TRBV6-2 or TRBV6-3, the J call TRBJ2-1; D perhaps matches TRBD2 (7 bases). CDR1 is MNHEY, CDR2 SVGEGT, per germline. Trimming took 2 bases from V and 5 from J, leaving 10 bases between them. This CDR3 contains 14 residues.

This clonotype has a count of ten or more. This chain joins TRBV20-1 and TRBJ2-5; 9 bases align to TRBD2. The germline gives CDR1 DFQATT, CDR2 SNEGSKA (reference sequence). The J segment lost 3 bases and the V segment lost 7 bases, leaving 12 bases of the junction unmatched. The CDR3 has 15 amino acids. The CDR3 protein is CSVINAGGHKETQYF. CDR3 sequence (DNA): TGCAGTGTCATAAACGCGGGGGGGCACAAAGAGACCCAGTACTTC.

The rearrangement uses TRBV21-1 and TRBJ1-2; the table calls TRBD1, which could not be checked here. TRBV21-1 is an annotated pseudogene. The CDR3 sequence is 17 residues long. The CDR3: CASSKRGPQGINYGYTF. The CDR3 DNA reads as TGTGCCAGCAGCAAAAGGGGTCCACAGGGGATAAACTATGGCTACACCTTC.

The sample holds many counts of this clonotype. The gene calls are TRBV7-9 and TRBJ2-7; no clear D gene. Germline CDR1 reads SEHNR; CDR2 reads FQNEAQ (reference sequence). CDR3 length equals 12 residues. V lost 4 bases to trimming and J lost 6 bases, with 10 bases between them. The CDR3 loop is CASSYDAGEQYF. The CDR3 nucleotides are TGTGCCAGCAGCTACGATGCAGGCGAGCAGTACTTC.

This clonotype has at least ten counts. This chain links TRBV12-3 or TRBV12-4 with TRBJ1-6; D unresolved. This CDR3 has 11 residues. V was trimmed by 4 bases and J by 9 bases, leaving 4 bases between them. CDR3 DNA: TGTGCCAGCAGTTACGTTTCACCCCTCCACTTT. It specifies CASSYVSPLHF.

This clonotype was recorded at least ten times. The chain joins TRBV20-1 to TRBJ2-2; possible D gene TRBD2, 6 bases. The CDR3 has 15 amino acids. V was pared by 5 bases and J by 4 bases, with 17 bases between. Germline lookup yields CDR1 DFQATT and CDR2 SNEGSKA (reference sequence). CDR3 coding DNA: TGCAGTGCTCCCATTCTGGACGGGGGCACCGGGGAGCTGTTTTTT. As protein: CSAPILDGGTGELFF.

This clonotype was found many times. The chain has TRBV5-1 and TRBJ2-7, with 9 positions matching TRBD1. Germline CDR1 reads SGHRS; CDR2 reads YFSETQ. This CDR3 spans 14 amino acids. Trimming cost V 4 bases and J 3 bases; bases outside gene matches: 5. The DNA of the CDR3 is TGCGCCAGCAGCCCCAAGGACAGGGGCTACGAGCAGTACTTC. Its protein is CASSPKDRGYEQYF.

This clonotype was counted only a few times. The chain employs TRBV3-1 and TRBJ1-6; D is unresolved. CDR3 length: 15 amino acids. The germline V and J ends were trimmed by 0 bases and 5 bases, with 8 bases remaining between them. Per germline, CDR1 LGHDT and CDR2 YNNKEL (reference sequence). The CDR3: CASSQEAADNSPLHF. The DNA for the CDR3 is TGTGCCAGCAGCCAAGAGGCAGCGGATAATTCACCCCTCCACTTT.

A remark on this clonotype: This may come from a read error, since a much larger clone is one base off. The CDR3 end shows no conserved phenylalanine or tryptophan, and so a read error is likely. This chain joins TRBV6-5 and TRBJ2-2, with D perhaps TRBD2 (6 bases). Trimming cost V 2 bases and J 5 bases, with 9 bases left between them. CDR3 length: 14 amino acids. Germline CDR1 reads MNHEY; CDR2 reads SVGAGI. The CDR3 nucleotides are TGTGCCAGCAGTTACACCGGAGGGACCGGGGAGCTGTTTTGT. Translation gives CASSYTGGTGELFC.

As for this clonotype: The conserved phenylalanine or tryptophan normally closing the CDR3 is absent here, so this likely arose from a read error. V is TRBV5-1 and J is TRBJ2-7; 8 bases fit TRBD1. Germline V lookup: CDR1 SGHRS, CDR2 YFSETQ. This CDR3 is built from 14 residues. V shed 4 bases and J 6 bases; nucleotides not matched to a gene: 9. This CDR3 reads CASSPGTGSGEQYL. Here the CDR3 DNA reads TGCGCCAGCAGCCCCGGGACAGGCTCGGGCGAGCAGTACTTA.

This clonotype has ten or more counts. The rearrangement uses TRBV12-3 or TRBV12-4 and TRBJ1-6, with TRBD1 matching over 7 bases. This CDR3 is built from 14 residues. V was clipped by 5 bases and J by 5 bases; unmatched bases: 3. DNA of the CDR3: TGTGCCAGCAGTGGACAGGTGAATAATTCACCCCTCCACTTT. It specifies CASSGQVNNSPLHF.

There are a few counts of this clonotype. The chain uses TRBV20-1 and TRBJ2-7, with 11 bases aligning to TRBD2. CDR1 and CDR2 (germline): DFQATT, SNEGSKA (reference sequence). V trimming: 1 base; J trimming: 2 bases; junction bases outside the gene matches: 4. The CDR3 spans 15 residues. CDR3 sequence: CSARALAGETYEQYF. The CDR3 DNA reads as TGCAGTGCTAGAGCACTAGCGGGGGAAACCTACGAGCAGTACTTC.